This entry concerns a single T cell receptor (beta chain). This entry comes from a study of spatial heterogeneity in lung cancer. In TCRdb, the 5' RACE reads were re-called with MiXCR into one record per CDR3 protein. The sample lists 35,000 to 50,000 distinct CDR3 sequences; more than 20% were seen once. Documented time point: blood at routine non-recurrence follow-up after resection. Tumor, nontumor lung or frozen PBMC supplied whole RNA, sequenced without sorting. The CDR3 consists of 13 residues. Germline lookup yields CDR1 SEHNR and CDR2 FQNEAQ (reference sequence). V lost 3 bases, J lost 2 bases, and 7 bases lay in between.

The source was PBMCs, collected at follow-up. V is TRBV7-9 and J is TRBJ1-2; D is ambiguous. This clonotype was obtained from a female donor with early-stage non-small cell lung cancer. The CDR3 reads CASSFSGNYGYTF. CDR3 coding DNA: TGTGCCAGCAGCTTCAGCGGAAACTATGGCTACACCTTC. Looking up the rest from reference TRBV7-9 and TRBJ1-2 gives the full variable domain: DTGVSQNPRHKITKRGQNVTFRCDPISEHNRLYWYRQTLGQGPEFLTYFQNEAQLEKSRLLSDRFSAERPKGSFSTLEIQRTEQGDSAMYLCASSFSGNYGYTFGSGTRLTVV.